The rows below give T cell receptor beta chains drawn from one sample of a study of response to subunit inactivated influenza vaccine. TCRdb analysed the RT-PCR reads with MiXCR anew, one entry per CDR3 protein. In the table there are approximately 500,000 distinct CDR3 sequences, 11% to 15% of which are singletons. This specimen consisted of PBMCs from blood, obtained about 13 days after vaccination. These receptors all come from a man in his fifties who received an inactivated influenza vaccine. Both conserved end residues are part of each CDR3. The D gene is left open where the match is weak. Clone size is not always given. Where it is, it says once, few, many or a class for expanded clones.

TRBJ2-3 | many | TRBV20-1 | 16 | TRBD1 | TGCAGTGCCTACCAGTGGGACAGACCTAGCACAGATACGCAGTATTTT | CSAYQWDRPSTDTQYF
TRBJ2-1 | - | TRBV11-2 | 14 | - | TGTGCCAGCAGCTTAGGGAGACAGAGCAATGAGCAGTTCTTC | CASSLGRQSNEQFF
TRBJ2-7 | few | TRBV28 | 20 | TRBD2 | TGTGCCAGCAGTTTAATGAAAAGGACTAGCGGGAGGACCCTTTCCTACGAGCAGTACTTC | CASSLMKRTSGRTLSYEQYF
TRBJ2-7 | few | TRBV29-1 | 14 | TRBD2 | TGCAGCGTTTTAAAAGCGGGGATCGCCTACGAGCAGTACTTC | CSVLKAGIAYEQYF
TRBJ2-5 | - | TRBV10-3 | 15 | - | TGTGCCATCAGCCATGGGGGCCAAGGTCAAGAGACCCAGTACTTC | CAISHGGQGQETQYF
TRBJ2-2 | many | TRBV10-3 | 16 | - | TGTGCCATCAGTGAGTACTCCATGGAGACTACCGGGGAGCTGTTTTTT | CAISEYSMETTGELFF
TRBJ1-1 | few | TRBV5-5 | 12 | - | TGTGCCAGCAGCTTAGTAACAGGGCCCGCTTTCTTT | CASSLVTGPAFF
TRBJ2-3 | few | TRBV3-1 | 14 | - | TGTGCCAGCAGCCAAGTAACCAGCACAGATACGCAGTATTTT | CASSQVTSTDTQYF
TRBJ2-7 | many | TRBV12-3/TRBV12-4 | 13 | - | TGTGCCAGCAGTTATACAGGTCCCTACGAGCAGTACTTC | CASSYTGPYEQYF
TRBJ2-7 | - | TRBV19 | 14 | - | TGTGCCAGCTCGGACATTCTGAAAAACTACGAGCAGTACTTC | CASSDILKNYEQYF
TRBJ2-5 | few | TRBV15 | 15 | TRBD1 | TGTGCCACCAGCAGAGAGACAGGGGGTCAAGAGACCCAGTACTTC | CATSRETGGQETQYF
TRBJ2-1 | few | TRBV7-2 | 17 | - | TGTGCCAGCAGCTCATCACCACCCGGGAACTCCTACAATGAGCAGTTCTTC | CASSSSPPGNSYNEQFF
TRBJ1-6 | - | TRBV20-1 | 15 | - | TGCAGTGCTAGAAACTTCGGACAACTAAATTCACCCCTCCACTTT | CSARNFGQLNSPLHF